This T cell receptor beta chain was captured by sequencing in a study of CD8+CD57+ T cells in acquired aplastic anemia. Researchers used genomic DNA as the template to profile TCR beta VDJ and CDR3. TCRdb analysed the reads with MiXCR anew, one entry per CDR3 protein. Here the sample spans about 290,000 distinct CDR3 sequences, roughly 53% being singletons. Losses at the gene ends were 6 bases for V and 7 bases for J; bases not matched to a gene: 6. Germline CDR1 is KGHSH and CDR2 is LQKENI. This CDR3 region has 14 residues. Previously, flow cytometry had revealed CD8+CD57+ cell expansion in the patients chosen for sequencing.

V usage is TRBV18 and J usage is TRBJ2-1; 10 bases map to TRBD1. The origin of this receptor is a human donor with aplastic anemia. Sequenced: sorted CD4+, CD8+, or CD8+CD57+ T cells (not recorded which) from PBMCs. CDR3 DNA: TGTGCCAGCTCTGGACAGGGGGGTCGGAATGAGCAGTTCTTC. Residues: CASSGQGGRNEQFF.